This paragraph reports one TCR beta chain. Its antigen is not known. The source of the sample is a study of PD-1 blockade in classical Hodgkin lymphoma. Study-wide results and limits: A reduction in baseline TCR diversity was reportedly seen in newly diagnosed patients relative to healthy donors. It was among complete responders that baseline diversity resembled that of newly diagnosed patients. CD4+ TCR diversity, unlike CD8+, rose significantly by C4D1.

Clones were read by immunoSEQ multiplex PCR, and TCRdb kept only the in-frame ones, dropping some. The sample records some 30,000 clones, approximately 90% being singletons. The junction had 8 bases not matched to a gene; V was cut back by 1 base and J by 6 bases. Per the germline V gene, CDR1 is SGHVS and CDR2 is FNYEAQ. The CDR3 has 17 residues. Time point in this sample: cycle 4 day 1 (C4D1), after about 6 weeks of nivolumab. Relapse after autologous stem cell transplantation occurred in every patient, and brentuximab vedotin exposure varied. Magnetic negative selection of thawed PBMCs was the method by which CD4+ T cells were purified. Progressive disease, partial response or complete response was each patient's best response.

The source material was CD4+ T cells from blood, sampled before the fourth cycle of nivolumab. The chain employs TRBV7-6 and TRBJ2-7, with 14 bases fitting TRBD2. The TCR comes from a human donor with classical Hodgkin lymphoma. CDR3: CASSLVGRLAGGGEQYF. The CDR3 DNA follows: TGTGCCAGCAGCTTAGTTGGCAGACTAGCGGGAGGGGGCGAGCAGTACTTC.